The 9 T cell receptor beta chains presented below share a single source sample, sequenced in a study of T cell changes during pregnancy in multiple sclerosis (dated by TCRdb to 2018 to 2020). The library was obtained by the immunoSEQ multiplex PCR assay. TCRdb obtained this table from immuneACCESS and retained in-frame rearrangements with V and J assigned. These tables miss some clones; where compared with another copy, unresolved V genes account for less than half of the shortfall, and the remainder is unexplained. The sample data list tens of thousands of clones, and around 91% of these were observed just once. Jointly, the top ten make up about 0.6% of the sample. The source was CD4+ T cells from peripheral blood mononuclear cells, collected in the second trimester of pregnancy. These receptors were collected from a female donor with multiple sclerosis, enrolled in a pregnancy study.

The genes are TRBV18 and TRBJ1-4; D is undetermined. Germline CDR1 reads KGHSH; CDR2 reads LQKENI. This CDR3 has 17 residues. Trimming removed 2 bases from V and 0 bases from J, with 13 bases in between. In DNA, the CDR3 is TGTGCCAGCTCACCAGTACTCCAGGCCGCAACTAATGAAAAACTGTTTTTT. Encoded protein: CASSPVLQAATNEKLFF.

This chain uses TRBV7-2 with TRBJ2-5; TRBD2 matches 14 bases. J lost 5 bases, V lost 4 bases, and 3 bases had no gene match. CDR3 size: 15 residues. Per germline, CDR1 SGHTA and CDR2 FQGNSA. CDR3 sequence reads: CASSSWTSGRETQYF. The DNA for the CDR3 is TGTGCCAGCAGCTCCTGGACTAGCGGGAGGGAGACCCAGTACTTC.

The chain combines TRBV6-6 with TRBJ1-1, with a tentative D call TRBD1 (5 bases). The CDR3 has 13 amino acids. V lost 8 bases, J lost 2 bases, and 12 bases lay in between. From germline, CDR1 is MNHNY and CDR2 SVGAGI (reference sequence). The CDR3 loop is CASFHGQNTEAFF. Written as DNA, the CDR3 is TGTGCCAGCTTTCATGGACAAAACACTGAAGCTTTCTTT.

The chain recombines TRBV5-6 with TRBJ1-3; TRBD1 aligns across 9 bases. This CDR3 is built from 16 residues. CDR1 is SGHDT, CDR2 YYEEEE, per germline. V shed 4 bases and J 0 bases; nucleotides not matched to a gene: 5. The CDR3, as DNA: TGTGCCAGCAGCATTTTGACAGGGGGCTCTGGAAACACCATATATTTT. Its protein is CASSILTGGSGNTIYF.

The gene calls are TRBV7-2 and TRBJ1-4; 7 positions agree with TRBD1. Unmatched junction bases numbered 11, after V lost 5 bases and J lost 5 bases. CDR1 is SGHTA, CDR2 FQGNSA, per germline. CDR3 length: 16 amino acids. The CDR3 coding sequence is TGTGCCAGCAGCCCCGGATCGGGACAGCCCAATGAAAAACTGTTTTTT. Protein product: CASSPGSGQPNEKLFF.

The chain carries TRBV4-3 and TRBJ2-1; no clear D. Germline V gene sequence: CDR1 LGHNA, CDR2 YSLEER. V dropped 4 bases and J dropped 6 bases, with 16 bases sitting between them. This CDR3 spans 15 amino acids. CDR3 protein: CASSLLLLIGNEQFF. CDR3 bases: TGCGCCAGCAGCCTTCTGCTGTTAATCGGCAATGAGCAGTTCTTC.

The chain recombines TRBV6-6 with TRBJ1-2, with a possible D match to TRBD1 (5 bases). With 0 bases removed from V and 7 bases from J, the gap between germline ends came to 15 bases. CDR1 and CDR2 from the germline V gene are MNHNY and SVGAGI (reference sequence). The CDR3 spans 15 residues. The CDR3 loop is CASSYSSREGLGYTF. The CDR3 nucleotides are TGTGCCAGCAGTTACTCGAGCAGGGAGGGTCTTGGCTACACCTTC.

The genes are TRBV7-2 and TRBJ2-1; 8 bases are shared with TRBD2. Germline CDR1 reads SGHTA; CDR2 reads FQGNSA. The CDR3 has 15 residues. V lost 6 bases, J lost 4 bases, and 8 bases stayed unmatched. CDR3 sequence: CASSLTSGTYNEQFF. CDR3 DNA sequence: TGTGCCAGCAGTTTAACTAGCGGAACATACAATGAGCAGTTCTTC. Combining the CDR3 with reference TRBV7-2 and TRBJ2-1 gives the whole variable domain GAGVSQSPSNKVTEKGKDVELRCDPISGHTALYWYRQSLGQGLEFLIYFQGNSAPDKSGLPSDRFSAERTGGSVSTLTIQRTQQEDSAVYLCASSLTSGTYNEQFFGPGTRLTVL.

V is TRBV7-8 and J is TRBJ2-2; weak D call: TRBD1 (5 bases). V dropped 6 bases and J dropped 4 bases, with 15 bases sitting between them. Germline CDR1 and CDR2: SGHVS and FQNEAQ. The CDR3 has 15 amino acids. In DNA form, the CDR3 reads TGTGCCAGCAGGGAAGGGGCGCATGGCACCGGGGAGCTGTTTTTT. Translation gives CASREGAHGTGELFF. Supplemented by reference TRBV7-8 and TRBJ2-2, the full variable domain reads GAGVSQSPRYKVAKRGQDVALRCDPISGHVSLFWYQQALGQGPEFLTYFQNEAQLDKSGLPSDRFFAERPEGSVSTLKIQRTQQEDSAVYLCASREGAHGTGELFFGEGSRLTVL.